The T cell receptor (beta chain) described here comes from a study of blood T cell repertoires in COVID-19. Clones were sequenced by immunoSEQ multiplex PCR, and TCRdb holds only the in-frame ones, with some missing. The sample has tens of thousands of clones; 65% to 85% are singletons. The CDR3 totals 18 residues. V lost 5 bases to trimming and J lost 5 bases; unmatched junction nucleotides: 16. Germline V lookup: CDR1 MNHEY, CDR2 SVGEGT. The source of this sequence is a man in his sixties with active or convalescent COVID-19. Sequencing input: peripheral blood. This sequence joins TRBV6-2 or TRBV6-3 and TRBJ2-5; 11 bases are shared with TRBD2. The CDR3 protein is CASSLVPSLAGGSETQYF. Written as DNA, the CDR3 is TGTGCCAGCAGTCTTGTTCCTTCCCTAGCGGGGGGATCGGAGACCCAGTACTTC.